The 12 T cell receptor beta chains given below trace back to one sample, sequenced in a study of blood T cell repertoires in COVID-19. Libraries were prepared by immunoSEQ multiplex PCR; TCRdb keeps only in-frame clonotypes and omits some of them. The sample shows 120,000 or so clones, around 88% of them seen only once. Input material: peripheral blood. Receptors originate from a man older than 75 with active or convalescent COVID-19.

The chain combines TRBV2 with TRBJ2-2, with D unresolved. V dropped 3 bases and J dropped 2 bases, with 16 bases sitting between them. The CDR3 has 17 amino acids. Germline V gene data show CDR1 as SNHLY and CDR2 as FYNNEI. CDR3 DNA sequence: TGTGCCAGCAGTGAGTGGCAAACGTTGTCTAACACCGGGGAGCTGTTTTTT. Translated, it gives CASSEWQTLSNTGELFF.

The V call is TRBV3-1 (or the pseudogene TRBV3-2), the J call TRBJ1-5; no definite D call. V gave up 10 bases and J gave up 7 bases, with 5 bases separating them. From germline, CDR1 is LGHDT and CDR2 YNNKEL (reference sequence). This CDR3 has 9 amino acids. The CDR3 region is CATGQPQHF. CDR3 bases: TGTGCCACCGGGCAGCCCCAGCATTTT.

CDR3 bases: TGTGCCAGCAGCTTACCGAGAGCAAACATTCAGTACTTC. This encodes CASSLPRANIQYF. The chain is built from TRBV11-2 and TRBJ2-4; D not certain. Germline CDR1 SGHAT, CDR2 FQNNGV. The CDR3 is 13 amino acids. The V end was cut by 2 bases, the J end by 6 bases, with 8 bases between. The variable domain in full, completed from reference TRBV11-2 and TRBJ2-4, reads EAGVAQSPRYKIIEKRQSVAFWCNPISGHATLYWYQQILGQGPKLLIQFQNNGVVDDSQLPKDRFSAERLKGVDSTLKIQPAKLEDSAVYLCASSLPRANIQYFGAGTRLSVL.

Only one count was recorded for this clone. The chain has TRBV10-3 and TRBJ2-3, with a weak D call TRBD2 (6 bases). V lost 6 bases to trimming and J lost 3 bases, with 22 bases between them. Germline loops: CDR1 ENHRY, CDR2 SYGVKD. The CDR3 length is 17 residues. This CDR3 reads CAIRGALVGGTTDTQYF. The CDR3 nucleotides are TGTGCCATCAGAGGCGCCCTGGTGGGAGGTACTACAGATACGCAGTATTTT.

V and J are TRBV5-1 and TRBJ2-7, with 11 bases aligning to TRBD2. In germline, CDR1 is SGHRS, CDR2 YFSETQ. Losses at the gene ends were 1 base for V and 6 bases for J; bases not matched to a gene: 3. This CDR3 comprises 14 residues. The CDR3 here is CASSLLAGGSEQYF. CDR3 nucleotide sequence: TGCGCCAGCAGCTTGCTAGCGGGGGGTTCCGAGCAGTACTTC.

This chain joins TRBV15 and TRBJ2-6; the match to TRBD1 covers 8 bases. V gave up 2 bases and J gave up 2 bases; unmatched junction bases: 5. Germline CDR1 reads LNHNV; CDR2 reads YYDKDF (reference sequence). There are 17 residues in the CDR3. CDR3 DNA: TGTGCCACCAGCAGATCCCGGACAGGGCCTGGGGCCAACGTCCTGACTTTC. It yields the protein CATSRSRTGPGANVLTF. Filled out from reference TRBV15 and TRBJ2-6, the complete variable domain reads DAMVIQNPRYQVTQFGKPVTLSCSQTLNHNVMYWYQQKSSQAPKLLFHYYDKDFNNEADTPDNFQSRRPNTSFCFLDIRSPGLGDTAMYLCATSRSRTGPGANVLTFGAGSRLTVL.

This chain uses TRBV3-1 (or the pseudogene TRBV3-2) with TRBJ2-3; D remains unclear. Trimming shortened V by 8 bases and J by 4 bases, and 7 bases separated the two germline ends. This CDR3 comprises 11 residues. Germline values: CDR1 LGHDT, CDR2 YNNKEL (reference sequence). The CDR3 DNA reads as TGTGCCAGCCGAGAGGCAGATACGCAGTATTTT. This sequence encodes CASREADTQYF.

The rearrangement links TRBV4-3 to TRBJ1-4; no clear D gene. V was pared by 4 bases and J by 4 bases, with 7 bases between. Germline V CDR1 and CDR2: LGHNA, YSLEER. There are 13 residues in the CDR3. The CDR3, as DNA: TGCGCCAGCAGCCGCTACGATAATGAAAAACTGTTTTTT. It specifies CASSRYDNEKLFF.

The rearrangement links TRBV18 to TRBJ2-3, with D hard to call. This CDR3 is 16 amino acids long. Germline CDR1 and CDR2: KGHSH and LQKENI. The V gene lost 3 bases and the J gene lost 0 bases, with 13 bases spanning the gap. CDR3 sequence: CASSPAPATSTDTQYF. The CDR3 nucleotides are TGTGCCAGCTCACCTGCCCCCGCCACTAGCACAGATACGCAGTATTTT.

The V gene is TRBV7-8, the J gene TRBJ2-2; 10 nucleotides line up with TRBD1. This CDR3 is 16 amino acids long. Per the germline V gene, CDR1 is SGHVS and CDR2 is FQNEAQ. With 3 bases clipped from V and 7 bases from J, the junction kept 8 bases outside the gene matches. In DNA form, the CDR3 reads TGTGCCAGCAGCTTTTGGGACAGGGGTTTAGGCGGGGAGCTGTTTTTT. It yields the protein CASSFWDRGLGGELFF.

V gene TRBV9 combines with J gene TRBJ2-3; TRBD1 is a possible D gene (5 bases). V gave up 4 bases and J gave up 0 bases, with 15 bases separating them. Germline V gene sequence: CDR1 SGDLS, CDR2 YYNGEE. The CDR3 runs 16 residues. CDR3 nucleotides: TGTGCCAGCAGCCGAACGACAGACCTTAGCACAGATACGCAGTATTTT. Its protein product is CASSRTTDLSTDTQYF.

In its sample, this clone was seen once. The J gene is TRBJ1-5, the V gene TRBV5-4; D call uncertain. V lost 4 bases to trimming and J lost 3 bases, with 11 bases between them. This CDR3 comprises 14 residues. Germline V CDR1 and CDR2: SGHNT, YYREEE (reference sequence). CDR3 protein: CASSRVENNQPQHF. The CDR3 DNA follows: TGTGCCAGCAGCCGGGTCGAAAACAATCAGCCCCAGCATTTT.